The rows below give T cell receptor beta chains drawn from one sample of a study of blood T cell repertoires in COVID-19. The table came from immunoSEQ multiplex PCR; TCRdb's copy has only in-frame clones and leaves some out. In the table there are hundreds of thousands of clones, 80% to 90% of which are singletons. Sample: peripheral blood. Receptors were obtained from a man in his forties or fifties with acute or convalescent COVID-19. Each CDR3 is given without its conserved first and last residue. Clone sizes are given selectively: once, few, many, or a class where the clone is expanded.

V | size | CDR3
TRBV7-7 | - | ASSLGLAGYNEQF
TRBV10-3 | once | AISGVGSFDSYGYT
TRBV7-3 | - | ASSLPGTDTQY
TRBV2 | - | ASRGTDNYEQY
TRBV4-1 | - | ASSQKAGAGNEQF
TRBV19 | - | ASSMYQGNSYEQY
TRBV11-2 | - | ASNQDRSFTDTQY
TRBV28 | - | ASRLTSGRMYEQY
TRBV30 | - | AWSVLLSYT
TRBV5-5 | - | ASSLAPGFKTGNTIY
TRBV5-4 | - | ASSFPTGPSGANVLT
TRBV11-3 | - | ASSFREKLF
TRBV3-1/TRBV3-2 | - | ASSQGTGAYSNQPQH
TRBV6-6 | once | ASRPYSRDTQY
TRBV7-6 | few | ASSLEVSGTGAYEQY
TRBV27 | - | ASSGPGESNQPQH
TRBV7-9 | few | ASSPHGVYEQY
TRBV7-8 | - | ASSLRSSSNEQF
TRBV30 | - | AWSPGHSTDTQY
TRBV6-1 | few | ASSGTTGGTGNTIY
TRBV2 | - | ASRRGGTHEKLF
TRBV3-1/TRBV3-2 | - | ASSWGVEGSPQH
TRBV13 | once | ASSLSGGLFNFDYGYT
TRBV7-2 | - | ASSLSVSGYEQY
TRBV1 | many | TSSQAPGQGDYGYT
TRBV2 | - | ATTLQGQRTDTQY
TRBV12-3/TRBV12-4 | - | ASSLGIGRAF
TRBV10-3 | few | AISELRTRHDNEQF
TRBV7-2 | - | ASSPPWGENSPLH
TRBV7-6 | - | ASSLSKAGGSYNEQF
TRBV2 | - | ASTILAGAGAGELF
TRBV23-1 | - | ASTQDQGGTEAF
TRBV2 | - | ASWLAPTYEQY
TRBV30 | - | ACVTSSEAF
TRBV9 | - | ASSVVLGPNTGELF
TRBV5-1 | - | ASSPTGDSTDTQY
TRBV7-9 | - | ASSLGTDTYEQY
TRBV12-3/TRBV12-4 | - | ASSQQGYNEQF
TRBV6-4 | - | ASSDSTANYGYT
TRBV7-2 | - | ASSLSQNTEAF
TRBV5-5 | - | ASSLGLAGGTRADTQY
TRBV4-1 | - | ASSHAGGDNQPQH
TRBV7-2 | - | ASSLVSGSPYNEQF
TRBV12-3/TRBV12-4 | - | ASSLTTRYEQY
TRBV28 | - | ASSLRQGTKNIQY
TRBV19 | once | ASSSRDRSSGANVLT
TRBV9 | - | ASSVGPSQETQY
TRBV9 | - | ASSPRQGQETQY
TRBV6-5 | - | ASRQGARQPQH